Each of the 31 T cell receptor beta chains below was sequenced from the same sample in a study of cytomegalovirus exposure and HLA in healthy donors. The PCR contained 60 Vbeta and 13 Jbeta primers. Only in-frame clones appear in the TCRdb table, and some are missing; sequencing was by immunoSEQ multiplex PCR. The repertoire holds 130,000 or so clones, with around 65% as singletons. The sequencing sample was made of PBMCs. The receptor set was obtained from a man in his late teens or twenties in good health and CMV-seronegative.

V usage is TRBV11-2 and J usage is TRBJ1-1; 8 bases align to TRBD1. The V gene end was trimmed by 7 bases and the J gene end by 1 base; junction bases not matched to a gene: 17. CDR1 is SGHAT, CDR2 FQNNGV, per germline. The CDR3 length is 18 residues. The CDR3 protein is CASIQTPGQVFRNTEAFF. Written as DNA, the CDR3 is TGTGCCAGCATCCAAACCCCGGGACAGGTCTTCCGGAACACTGAAGCTTTCTTT.

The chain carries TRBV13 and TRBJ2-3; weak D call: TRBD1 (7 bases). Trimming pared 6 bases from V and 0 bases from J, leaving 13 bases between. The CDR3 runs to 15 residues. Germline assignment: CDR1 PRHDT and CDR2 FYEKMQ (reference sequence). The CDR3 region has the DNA TGTGCCAGCAGTCTTTCAGGGGGGAGCACAGATACGCAGTATTTT. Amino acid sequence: CASSLSGGSTDTQYF. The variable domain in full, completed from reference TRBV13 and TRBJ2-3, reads AAGVIQSPRHLIKEKRETATLKCYPIPRHDTVYWYQQGPGQDPQFLISFYEKMQSDKGSIPDRFSAQQFSDYHSELNMSSLELGDSALYFCASSLSGGSTDTQYFGPGTRLTVL.

CDR3 nucleotide sequence: TGTGCCAGCAGCTTGGCAGGGTTGGGGGGTGGCTACACCTTC. This codes for CASSLAGLGGGYTF. The chain has TRBV5-4 and TRBJ1-2, with D maybe TRBD1 (5 bases). V shed 0 bases and J shed 7 bases, with 13 bases lying between them. This CDR3 is 14 amino acids long. The germline gives CDR1 SGHNT, CDR2 YYREEE (reference sequence).

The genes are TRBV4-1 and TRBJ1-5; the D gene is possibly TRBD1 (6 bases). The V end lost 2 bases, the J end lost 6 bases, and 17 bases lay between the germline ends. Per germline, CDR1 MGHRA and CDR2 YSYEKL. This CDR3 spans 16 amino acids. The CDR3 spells CASSQKSAGGSQPQHF. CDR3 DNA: TGCGCCAGCAGCCAAAAGAGTGCGGGGGGCTCTCAGCCCCAGCATTTT.

CDR3 protein: CASSQSNRDLTDTQYF. The DNA for the CDR3 is TGTGCCAGCAGCCAATCTAACAGGGACCTCACAGATACGCAGTATTTT. The rearrangement joins TRBV4-2 to TRBJ2-3; D might be TRBD1 (6 bases). Trimming cost V 2 bases and J 2 bases, with 14 bases left between them. The CDR3 runs 16 residues. Germline V gene lookup returns CDR1 LGHNA and CDR2 YNFKEQ.

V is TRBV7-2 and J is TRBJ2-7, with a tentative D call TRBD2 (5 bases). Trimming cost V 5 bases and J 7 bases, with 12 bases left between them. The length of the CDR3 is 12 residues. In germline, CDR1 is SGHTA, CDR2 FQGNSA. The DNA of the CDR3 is TGTGCCAGCAGCCCGGGCTCGGGGGAGCAGTACTTC. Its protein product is CASSPGSGEQYF. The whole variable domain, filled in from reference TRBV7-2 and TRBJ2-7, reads GAGVSQSPSNKVTEKGKDVELRCDPISGHTALYWYRQSLGQGLEFLIYFQGNSAPDKSGLPSDRFSAERTGGSVSTLTIQRTQQEDSAVYLCASSPGSGEQYFGPGTRLTVT.

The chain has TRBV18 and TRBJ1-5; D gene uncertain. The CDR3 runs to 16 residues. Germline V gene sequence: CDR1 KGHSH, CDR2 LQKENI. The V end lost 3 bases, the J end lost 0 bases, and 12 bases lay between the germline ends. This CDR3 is CASSPDWSSSNQPQHF. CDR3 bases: TGTGCCAGCTCACCTGATTGGAGTTCTAGCAATCAGCCCCAGCATTTT.

CDR3: CASSYRLNTEAFF. The CDR3 region has the DNA TGTGCCAGCAGTTACCGGTTGAACACTGAAGCTTTCTTT. The gene calls are TRBV6-6 and TRBJ1-1; D is uncertain. The V end lost 2 bases, the J end lost 0 bases, and 4 bases lay between the germline ends. Germline values: CDR1 MNHNY, CDR2 SVGAGI (reference sequence). The CDR3 is 13 residues long.

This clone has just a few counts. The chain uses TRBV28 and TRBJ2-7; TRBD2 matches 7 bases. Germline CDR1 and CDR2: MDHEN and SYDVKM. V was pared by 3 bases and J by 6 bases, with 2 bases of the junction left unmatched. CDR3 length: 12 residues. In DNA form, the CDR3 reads TGTGCCAGCAGTTTGGGAGGGTTCGAGCAGTACTTC. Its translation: CASSLGGFEQYF.

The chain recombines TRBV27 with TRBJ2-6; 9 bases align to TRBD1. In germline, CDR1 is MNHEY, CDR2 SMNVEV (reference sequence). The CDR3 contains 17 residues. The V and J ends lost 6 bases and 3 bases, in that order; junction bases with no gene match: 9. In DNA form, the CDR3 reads TGTGCCAGCAGACCGGGACAGGGCCATGGTGGGGCCAACGTCCTGACTTTC. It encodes CASRPGQGHGGANVLTF. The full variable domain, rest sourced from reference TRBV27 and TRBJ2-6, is EAQVTQNPRYLITVTGKKLTVTCSQNMNHEYMSWYRQDPGLGLRQIYYSMNVEVTDKGDVPEGYKVSRKEKRNFPLILESPSPNQTSLYFCASRPGQGHGGANVLTFGAGSRLTVL.

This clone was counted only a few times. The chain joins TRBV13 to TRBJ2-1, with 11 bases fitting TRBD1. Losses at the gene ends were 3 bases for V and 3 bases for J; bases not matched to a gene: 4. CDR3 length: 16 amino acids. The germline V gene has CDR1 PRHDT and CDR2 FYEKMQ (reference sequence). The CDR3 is CASSFGQGAIYNEQFF. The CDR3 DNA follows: TGTGCCAGCAGCTTCGGACAGGGGGCGATCTACAATGAGCAGTTCTTC.

The CDR3 nucleotides read TGCGCCAGCAGCTTGGGACCGCCAGGCTACCGGGGCGAGCAGTACTTC. This encodes CASSLGPPGYRGEQYF. V gene TRBV5-1 combines with J gene TRBJ2-7; weak D call: TRBD2 (5 bases). This CDR3 is built from 16 residues. V was clipped by 0 bases and J by 6 bases, with 19 bases between them. Per germline, CDR1 SGHRS and CDR2 YFSETQ.

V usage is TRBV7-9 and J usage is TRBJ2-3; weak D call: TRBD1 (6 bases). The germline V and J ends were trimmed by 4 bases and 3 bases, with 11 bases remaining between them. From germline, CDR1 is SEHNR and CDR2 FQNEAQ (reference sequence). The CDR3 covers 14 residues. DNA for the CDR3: TGTGCCAGCAGCTCTTTGAGGGGGACAGATACGCAGTATTTT. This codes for CASSSLRGTDTQYF. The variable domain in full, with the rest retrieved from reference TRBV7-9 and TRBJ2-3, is DTGVSQNPRHKITKRGQNVTFRCDPISEHNRLYWYRQTLGQGPEFLTYFQNEAQLEKSRLLSDRFSAERPKGSFSTLEIQRTEQGDSAMYLCASSSLRGTDTQYFGPGTRLTVL.

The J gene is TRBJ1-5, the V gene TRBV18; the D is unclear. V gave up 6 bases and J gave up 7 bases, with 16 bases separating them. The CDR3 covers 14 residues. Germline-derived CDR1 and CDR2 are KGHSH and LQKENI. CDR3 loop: CASSLGGEVQPQHF. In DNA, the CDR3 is TGTGCCAGCTCTCTCGGTGGGGAGGTACAGCCCCAGCATTTT.

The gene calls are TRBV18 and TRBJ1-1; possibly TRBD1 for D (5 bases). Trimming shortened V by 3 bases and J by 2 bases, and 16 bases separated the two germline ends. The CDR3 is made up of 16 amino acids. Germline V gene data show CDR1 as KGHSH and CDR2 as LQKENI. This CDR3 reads CASSPPGGVGNTEAFF. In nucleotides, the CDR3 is TGTGCCAGCTCACCTCCTGGGGGGGTGGGAAACACTGAAGCTTTCTTT.

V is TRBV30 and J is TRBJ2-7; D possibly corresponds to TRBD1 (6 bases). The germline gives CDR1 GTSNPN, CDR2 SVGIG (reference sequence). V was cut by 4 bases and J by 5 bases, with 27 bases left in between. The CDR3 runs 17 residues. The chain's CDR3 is CAWTFKGLTGKFNEQYF. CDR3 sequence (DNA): TGTGCCTGGACTTTTAAAGGGCTTACAGGGAAGTTCAACGAGCAGTACTTC.

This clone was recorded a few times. The CDR3: CASSLYAANTEAFF. The CDR3 bases are TGTGCCAGCAGCCTCTACGCCGCTAACACTGAAGCTTTCTTT. The chain carries TRBV9 and TRBJ1-1, with unresolved D. In germline, CDR1 is SGDLS, CDR2 YYNGEE. Trimming removed 4 bases at V and 2 bases at J, with 12 bases between. The CDR3 runs to 14 residues.

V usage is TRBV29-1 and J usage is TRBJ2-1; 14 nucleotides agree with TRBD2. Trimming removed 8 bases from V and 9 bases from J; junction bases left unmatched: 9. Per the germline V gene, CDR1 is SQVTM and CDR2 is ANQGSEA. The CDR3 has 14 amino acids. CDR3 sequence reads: CSSVGTSGRSEQFF. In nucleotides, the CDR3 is TGCAGCTCAGTGGGGACTAGCGGGAGAAGTGAGCAGTTCTTC.

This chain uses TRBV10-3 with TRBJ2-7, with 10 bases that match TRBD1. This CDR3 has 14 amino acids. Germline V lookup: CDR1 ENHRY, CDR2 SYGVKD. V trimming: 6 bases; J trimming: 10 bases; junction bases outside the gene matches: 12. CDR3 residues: CAIRDWDRGSGQYF. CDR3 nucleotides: TGTGCCATCAGGGACTGGGACAGGGGAAGTGGACAGTACTTC.

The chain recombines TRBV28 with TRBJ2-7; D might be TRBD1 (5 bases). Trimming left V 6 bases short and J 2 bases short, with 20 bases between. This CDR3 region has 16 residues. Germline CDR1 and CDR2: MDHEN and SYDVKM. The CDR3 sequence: CASRPTAQGIPYEQYF. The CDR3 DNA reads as TGTGCCAGCAGGCCTACCGCCCAGGGTATCCCCTACGAGCAGTACTTC.

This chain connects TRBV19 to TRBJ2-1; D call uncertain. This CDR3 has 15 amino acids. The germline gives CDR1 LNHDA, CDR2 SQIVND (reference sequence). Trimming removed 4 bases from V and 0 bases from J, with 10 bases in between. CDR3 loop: CASSKQQSSYNEQFF. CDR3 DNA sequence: TGTGCCAGTAGTAAACAGCAGAGCTCCTACAATGAGCAGTTCTTC.

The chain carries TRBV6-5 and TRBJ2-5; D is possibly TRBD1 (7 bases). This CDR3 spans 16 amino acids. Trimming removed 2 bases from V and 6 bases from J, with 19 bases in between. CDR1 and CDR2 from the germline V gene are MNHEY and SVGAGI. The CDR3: CASSYRSGGTRKTQYF. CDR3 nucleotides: TGTGCCAGCAGTTACAGGTCAGGGGGGACGCGTAAGACCCAGTACTTC.

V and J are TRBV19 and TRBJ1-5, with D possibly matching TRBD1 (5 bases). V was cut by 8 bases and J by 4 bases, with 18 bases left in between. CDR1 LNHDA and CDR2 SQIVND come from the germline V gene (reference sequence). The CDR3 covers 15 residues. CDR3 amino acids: CASRHRRASNQPQHF. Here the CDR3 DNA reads TGTGCCAGTCGACATCGCAGGGCCTCTAATCAGCCCCAGCATTTT.

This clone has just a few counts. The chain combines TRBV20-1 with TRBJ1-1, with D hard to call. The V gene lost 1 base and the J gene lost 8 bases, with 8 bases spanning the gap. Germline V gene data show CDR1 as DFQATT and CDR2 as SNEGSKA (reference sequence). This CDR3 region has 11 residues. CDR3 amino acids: CSARAPLEAFF. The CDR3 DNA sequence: TGCAGTGCTAGAGCCCCCTTAGAAGCTTTCTTT.

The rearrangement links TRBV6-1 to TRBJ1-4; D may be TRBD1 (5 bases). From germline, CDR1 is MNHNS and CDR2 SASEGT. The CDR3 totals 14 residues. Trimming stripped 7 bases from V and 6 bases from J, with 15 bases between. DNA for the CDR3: TGTGCCAGCAAGAAGACGGGGGGGTATGAAAAACTGTTTTTT. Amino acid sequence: CASKKTGGYEKLFF.

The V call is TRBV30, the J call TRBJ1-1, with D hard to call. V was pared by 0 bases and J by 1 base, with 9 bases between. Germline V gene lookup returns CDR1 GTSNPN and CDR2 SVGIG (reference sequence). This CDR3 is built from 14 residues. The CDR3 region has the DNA TGTGCCTGGAGTGTATGGCCGTCGAACACTGAAGCTTTCTTT. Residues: CAWSVWPSNTEAFF.

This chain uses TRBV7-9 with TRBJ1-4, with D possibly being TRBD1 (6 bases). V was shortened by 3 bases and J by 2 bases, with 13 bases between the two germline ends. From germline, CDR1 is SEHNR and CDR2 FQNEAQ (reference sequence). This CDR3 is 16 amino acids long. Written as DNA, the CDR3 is TGTGCCAGCAGCTTTACGCAGGGGATGACTAATGAAAAACTGTTTTTT. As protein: CASSFTQGMTNEKLFF.

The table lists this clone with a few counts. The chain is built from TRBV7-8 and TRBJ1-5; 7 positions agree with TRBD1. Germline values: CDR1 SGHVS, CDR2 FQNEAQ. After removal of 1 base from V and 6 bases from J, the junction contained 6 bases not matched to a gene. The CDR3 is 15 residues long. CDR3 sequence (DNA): TGTGCCAGCAGCTTAGGACAGGGAAAGAGTCAGCCCCAGCATTTT. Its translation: CASSLGQGKSQPQHF.

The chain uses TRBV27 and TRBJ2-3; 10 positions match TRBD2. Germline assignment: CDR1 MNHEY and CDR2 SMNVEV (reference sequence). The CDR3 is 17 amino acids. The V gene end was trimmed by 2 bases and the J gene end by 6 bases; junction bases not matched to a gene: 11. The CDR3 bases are TGTGCCAGCAGTTTAAGGCTCCTAGCGGGAGTACTGGATACGCAGTATTTT. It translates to CASSLRLLAGVLDTQYF.

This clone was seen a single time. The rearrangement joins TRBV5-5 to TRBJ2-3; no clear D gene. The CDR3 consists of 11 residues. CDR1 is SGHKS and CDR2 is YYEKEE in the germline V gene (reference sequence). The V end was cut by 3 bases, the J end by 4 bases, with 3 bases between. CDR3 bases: TGTGCCAGCAGCTCCGCAGATACGCAGTATTTT. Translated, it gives CASSSADTQYF.

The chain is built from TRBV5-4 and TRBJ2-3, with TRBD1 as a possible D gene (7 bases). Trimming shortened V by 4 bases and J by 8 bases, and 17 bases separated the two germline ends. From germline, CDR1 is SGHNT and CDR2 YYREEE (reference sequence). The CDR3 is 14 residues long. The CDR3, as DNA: TGTGCCAGCAGCGGAGGGACAGCCTGGGGTACGCAGTATTTT. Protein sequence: CASSGGTAWGTQYF.